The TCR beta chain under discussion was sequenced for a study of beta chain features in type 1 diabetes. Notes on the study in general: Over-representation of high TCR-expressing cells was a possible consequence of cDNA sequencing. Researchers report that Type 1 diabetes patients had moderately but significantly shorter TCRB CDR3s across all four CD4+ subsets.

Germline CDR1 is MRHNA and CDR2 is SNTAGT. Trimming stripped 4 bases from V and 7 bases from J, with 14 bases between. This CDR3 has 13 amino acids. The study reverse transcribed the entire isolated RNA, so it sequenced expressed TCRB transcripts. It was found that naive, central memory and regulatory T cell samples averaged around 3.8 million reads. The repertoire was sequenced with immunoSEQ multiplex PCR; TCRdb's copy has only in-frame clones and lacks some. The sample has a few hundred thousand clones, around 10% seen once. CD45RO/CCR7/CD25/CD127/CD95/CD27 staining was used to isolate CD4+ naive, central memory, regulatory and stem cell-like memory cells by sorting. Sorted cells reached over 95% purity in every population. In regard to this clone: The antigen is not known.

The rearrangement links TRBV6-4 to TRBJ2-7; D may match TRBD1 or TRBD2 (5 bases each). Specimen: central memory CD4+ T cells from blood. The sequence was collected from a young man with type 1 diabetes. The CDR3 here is CASSAGRWGEQYF. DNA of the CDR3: TGTGCCAGCAGTGCGGGACGATGGGGGGAGCAGTACTTC.